This passage covers 32 T cell receptor beta chains from one sample sequenced in a study of early T cells in non-severe SARS-CoV-2 infection. TCRdb itself ran the 5' RACE reads through MiXCR, one entry per CDR3 protein. The data contain tens of thousands of distinct CDR3 sequences, 20% to 25% of them singletons. The starting material was whole blood, obtained at baseline. The origin of the receptors is an adult who was a healthcare worker with PCR-confirmed SARS-CoV-2 infection or an uninfected control (not recorded which).

The rearrangement links TRBV5-4 to TRBJ2-5; D is possibly TRBD1 (6 bases). V lost 1 base to trimming and J lost 5 bases, with 12 bases between them. The CDR3 is 14 amino acids. Germline CDR1 is SGHNT and CDR2 is YYREEE (reference sequence). CDR3 bases: TGTGCCAGCAGCTTGAGGTCAGGGGTGGAGACCCAGTACTTC. It translates to CASSLRSGVETQYF.

This chain's CDR3 is CASSLVTSGGYEQYF. In nucleotides, the CDR3 is TGCGCCAGCAGCTTGGTGACTAGCGGGGGCTACGAGCAGTACTTC. The chain employs TRBV5-1 and TRBJ2-7, with 12 bases identical to TRBD2. CDR3 length equals 15 residues. With V trimmed by 0 bases and J by 3 bases, 1 base remained unmatched. Germline CDR1 SGHRS, CDR2 YFSETQ. The full variable domain, its missing parts supplied by reference TRBV5-1 and TRBJ2-7, is KAGVTQTPRYLIKTRGQQVTLSCSPISGHRSVSWYQQTPGQGLQFLFEYFSETQRNKGNFPGRFSGRQFSNSRSEMNVSTLELGDSALYLCASSLVTSGGYEQYFGPGTRLTVT.

This chain connects TRBV2 to TRBJ2-3; 9 bases fit TRBD2. CDR1 and CDR2 from the germline V gene are SNHLY and FYNNEI. After removal of 5 bases from V and 4 bases from J, the junction contained 10 bases not matched to a gene. This CDR3 is built from 16 residues. The CDR3 nucleotides are TGTGCCAGCAGTCTAGCGGGGTCTAACAGAGCAGATACGCAGTATTTT. Residues: CASSLAGSNRADTQYF.

The DNA for the CDR3 is TGCGCCAGCAGTCGGGACAGAACCGCTTCACCCCTCCACTTT. It specifies CASSRDRTASPLHF. The chain links TRBV4-1 to TRBJ1-6; 7 bases are shared with TRBD1. Germline V gene lookup returns CDR1 MGHRA and CDR2 YSYEKL. The ends lost 6 bases at V and 9 bases at J; junction bases unmatched: 8. This CDR3 region has 14 residues.

This chain links TRBV12-3 or TRBV12-4 with TRBJ2-6; D gene uncertain. The CDR3 loop spans 14 amino acids. Trimming removed 5 bases from V and 0 bases from J, with 5 bases in between. The CDR3 loop reads CASSLFSGANVLTF. CDR3 DNA sequence: TGTGCCAGCAGTCTCTTCTCTGGGGCCAACGTCCTGACTTTC.

This clonotype was seen a handful of times. This sequence joins TRBV7-9 and TRBJ2-7; D not resolved. The germline CDR1 and CDR2 sequences are SEHNR and FQNEAQ (reference sequence). The CDR3 is made up of 14 amino acids. Between the trimmed V and J ends, which lost 3 bases and 4 bases, there was a span of 13 bases. The CDR3 reads CASSFPPQLYEQYF. The CDR3 DNA is TGTGCCAGCAGCTTCCCACCCCAATTGTACGAGCAGTACTTC.

The chain recombines TRBV5-3 with TRBJ2-3; possibly TRBD2 for D (5 bases). TRBV5-3 is given ORF status, its function remaining uncertain. The CDR3 contains 14 residues. Trimming shortened V by 4 bases and J by 6 bases, and 15 bases separated the two germline ends. This chain's CDR3 is CARSGAVFRDTQYF. DNA of the CDR3: TGTGCCAGAAGCGGAGCGGTCTTTCGGGATACGCAGTATTTT.

V and J are TRBV7-2 and TRBJ2-3, with D maybe TRBD2 (5 bases). From germline, CDR1 is SGHTA and CDR2 FQGNSA. Trimming left V 6 bases short and J 1 base short, with 8 bases between. The CDR3 consists of 13 residues. CDR3 loop: CASRVEGTDTQYF. CDR3 nucleotides: TGTGCCAGCAGGGTGGAGGGCACAGATACGCAGTATTTT.

The J gene is TRBJ1-1, the V gene TRBV12-3 or TRBV12-4; tentatively, D is TRBD1 (5 bases). This CDR3 comprises 15 residues. V was clipped by 8 bases and J by 4 bases, with 20 bases between them. The CDR3 here is CASAASRTGGTEAFF. The CDR3 coding sequence is TGTGCCAGCGCCGCTAGTAGAACAGGAGGCACTGAAGCTTTCTTT.

This clonotype came up a few times. The V and J genes are TRBV7-2 and TRBJ1-2; unclear D gene. The CDR3 is 15 residues long. Germline assignment: CDR1 SGHTA and CDR2 FQGNSA. Trimming pared 6 bases from V and 3 bases from J, leaving 17 bases between. CDR3 in amino acids: CASSWVVSPDYGYTF. CDR3 nucleotide sequence: TGTGCCAGCAGTTGGGTAGTGAGCCCAGACTATGGCTACACCTTC.

This clonotype was seen many times. V is TRBV12-3 or TRBV12-4 and J is TRBJ2-3; 8 positions match TRBD2. This CDR3 contains 16 residues. V lost 5 bases to trimming and J lost 7 bases; unmatched junction nucleotides: 14. The CDR3 sequence: CASSPFSGGPLNTQYF. The CDR3 region has the DNA TGTGCCAGCAGTCCCTTCTCGGGGGGGCCATTGAATACGCAGTATTTT.

The V gene is TRBV7-6, the J gene TRBJ1-1; D gene uncertain. The V gene's germline CDR1 is SGHVS and CDR2 FNYEAQ. The V end lost 1 base, the J end lost 5 bases, and 11 bases lay between the germline ends. The CDR3 consists of 14 residues. In DNA form, the CDR3 reads TGTGCCAGCAGCTTAGACCCCTGGGGTACTGAAGCTTTCTTT. Its protein product is CASSLDPWGTEAFF.

The table lists this clonotype with a few counts. CDR3 in DNA: TGTGCCAGCAGTCCGAGGGACAGGGGACGGGGCAATGAGCAGTTCTTC. Its translation: CASSPRDRGRGNEQFF. The chain links TRBV27 to TRBJ2-1; 10 positions agree with TRBD1. Germline V gene sequence: CDR1 MNHEY, CDR2 SMNVEV (reference sequence). The CDR3 length is 16 residues. J was trimmed by 6 bases and V by 5 bases; bases with no gene match: 10.

Comment on this clonotype: This clone may be a read error of a much larger clone one base away. This rearrangement joins TRBV7-6 to TRBJ2-3; D gene ambiguous. The germline CDR1 and CDR2 sequences are SGHVS and FNYEAQ. The V end lost 0 bases, the J end lost 4 bases, and 2 bases lay between the germline ends. The CDR3 totals 12 residues. The CDR3 region is CASSLAADTQYF. The CDR3 DNA reads as TGTGCCAGCAGCTTAGCGGCAGATACGCAGTATTTT.

This clonotype has a handful of counts. This rearrangement joins TRBV9 to TRBJ2-2; 8 bases map to TRBD1. V trimming: 4 bases; J trimming: 7 bases; junction bases outside the gene matches: 3. The CDR3 has 13 residues. Germline values: CDR1 SGDLS, CDR2 YYNGEE. The CDR3 protein is CASSTGGGGELFF. The CDR3 DNA sequence: TGTGCCAGCAGCACAGGGGGAGGCGGGGAGCTGTTTTTT.

This clonotype was seen only once. CDR3 DNA sequence: TGTGCCAGCAGCCCACGGGGCCCCTATGGCTACACCTTC. Translated: CASSPRGPYGYTF. The chain couples TRBV7-6 to TRBJ1-2, with TRBD1 as a possible D gene (5 bases). The length of the CDR3 is 13 residues. Trimming took 5 bases from V and 4 from J, leaving 11 bases between them. CDR1 SGHVS and CDR2 FNYEAQ come from the germline V gene.

This clonotype appeared many times. J is TRBJ2-2 and V is TRBV5-4; 11 bases are shared with TRBD2. There are 16 residues in the CDR3. CDR1 SGHNT and CDR2 YYREEE come from the germline V gene (reference sequence). The V and J ends lost 4 bases and 2 bases, in that order; junction bases with no gene match: 4. The CDR3, as DNA: TGTGCCAGCAGCCCCCTAGCGGGGGGCAACACCGGGGAGCTGTTTTTT. Translating gives CASSPLAGGNTGELFF.

The V and J genes are TRBV7-6 and TRBJ2-2; 7 bases align to TRBD2. The CDR3 loop spans 14 amino acids. V was pared by 5 bases and J by 4 bases, with 4 bases of the junction left unmatched. Germline V gives CDR1 SGHVS, CDR2 FNYEAQ. CDR3 in amino acids: CASSPGGGTGELFF. CDR3 nucleotide sequence: TGTGCCAGCAGCCCGGGGGGTGGCACCGGGGAGCTGTTTTTT. The full variable domain, in which reference TRBV7-6 and TRBJ2-2 provide the parts outside the CDR3, is GAGVSQSPRYKVTKRGQDVALRCDPISGHVSLYWYRQALGQGPEFLTYFNYEAQQDKSGLPNDRFSAERPEGSISTLTIQRTEQRDSAMYRCASSPGGGTGELFFGEGSRLTVL.

The V gene is TRBV18, the J gene TRBJ1-6, with 8 bases aligning to TRBD1. The CDR3 is made up of 15 amino acids. Per germline, CDR1 KGHSH and CDR2 LQKENI. V lost 6 bases, J lost 8 bases, and 9 bases stayed unmatched. The CDR3 region has the DNA TGTGCCAGCTCCCTCGGACAGGGCTTAGATTCACCCCTCCACTTT. Its protein is CASSLGQGLDSPLHF.

CDR3 nucleotides: TGCGCCAGCAGCTTGGTCCCAAACGAGCAGTACTTC. It encodes CASSLVPNEQYF. The chain links TRBV5-1 to TRBJ2-7; D ambiguous. With 0 bases removed from V and 5 bases from J, the gap between germline ends came to 6 bases. Germline CDR1 reads SGHRS; CDR2 reads YFSETQ. The CDR3 totals 12 residues.

The chain links TRBV9 to TRBJ2-3; 8 positions match TRBD2. CDR3 length: 15 amino acids. Germline V gene sequence: CDR1 SGDLS, CDR2 YYNGEE. Unmatched junction bases numbered 2, after V lost 2 bases and J lost 0 bases. For the CDR3, the DNA is TGTGCCAGCAGCGTCGTAGCGGGGAGCACAGATACGCAGTATTTT. As protein: CASSVVAGSTDTQYF.

This clonotype was found many times. The chain uses TRBV6-5 and TRBJ2-2; D may be TRBD1 or TRBD2 (5 bases each). Trimming cost V 3 bases and J 6 bases, with 11 bases left between them. This CDR3 spans 14 amino acids. Looked up from germline, CDR1 is MNHEY and CDR2 is SVGAGI. CDR3 region: CASSYEGSPGELFF. DNA for the CDR3: TGTGCCAGCAGTTATGAGGGGTCCCCCGGGGAGCTGTTTTTT.

This clonotype was counted only a few times. The chain couples TRBV30 to TRBJ2-7, with 7 bases that match TRBD1. V was clipped by 0 bases and J by 2 bases; unmatched bases: 1. Germline V gene lookup returns CDR1 GTSNPN and CDR2 SVGIG (reference sequence). This CDR3 is 13 amino acids long. In nucleotides, the CDR3 is TGTGCCTGGAGTGTCGGGACAGCCTACGAGCAGTACTTC. Amino acids: CAWSVGTAYEQYF.

The chain couples TRBV15 to TRBJ1-3; D call uncertain. This CDR3 region has 15 residues. Germline V CDR1 and CDR2: LNHNV, YYDKDF (reference sequence). V was shortened by 1 base and J by 4 bases, with 11 bases between the two germline ends. The chain's CDR3 is CATSRGLGQGNTIYF. In nucleotides, the CDR3 is TGTGCCACCAGCAGAGGTTTAGGGCAAGGAAACACCATATATTTT.

CDR3 DNA sequence: TGCAGCGTTGCTGGGGGACAGGGCTATGGCTACACCTTC. Translating gives CSVAGGQGYGYTF. The V and J genes are TRBV29-1 and TRBJ1-2; 9 nucleotides agree with TRBD1. This CDR3 spans 13 amino acids. V trimming: 4 bases; J trimming: 4 bases; junction bases outside the gene matches: 4. Germline V gene sequence: CDR1 SQVTM, CDR2 ANQGSEA.

The table lists this clonotype with many counts. This chain connects TRBV30 to TRBJ1-2; perhaps TRBD1 as D (5 bases). The CDR3 is made up of 14 amino acids. Trimming cost V 0 bases and J 0 bases, with 8 bases left between them. The germline gives CDR1 GTSNPN, CDR2 SVGIG (reference sequence). CDR3 in amino acids: CAWSVETANYGYTF. The CDR3 coding sequence is TGTGCCTGGAGTGTTGAGACAGCTAACTATGGCTACACCTTC.

A few counts support this clonotype. The junction departs from the called germline gene at one end, perhaps through a read error. This chain joins TRBV7-6 and TRBJ2-1, with D perhaps matching TRBD2 (6 bases). The CDR3 totals 15 residues. CDR1 and CDR2 (germline): SGHVS, FNYEAQ. The CDR3 loop reads CASSVAAFSYNEQFF. The CDR3 coding sequence is TGTGCCAGCAGCGTAGCGGCCTTCTCCTACAATGAGCAGTTCTTC.

In this sample, this clonotype turned up a few times. The J gene is TRBJ1-3, the V gene TRBV5-1, with D uncertain. The V gene lost 1 base and the J gene lost 0 bases, with 11 bases spanning the gap. CDR3 length: 16 residues. Germline loops: CDR1 SGHRS, CDR2 YFSETQ. CDR3 nucleotide sequence: TGCGCCAGCAGCTTGTACCCCAGGAGCTCTGGAAACACCATATATTTT. Translated, it gives CASSLYPRSSGNTIYF.

The chain employs TRBV5-4 and TRBJ2-7, with TRBD2 identical over 8 bases. The CDR3 has 14 residues. Germline V CDR1 and CDR2: SGHNT, YYREEE (reference sequence). V lost 7 bases to trimming and J lost 3 bases; unmatched junction nucleotides: 9. The CDR3 sequence is CASSPGSGGYEQYF. In nucleotides, the CDR3 is TGTGCCAGCTCCCCCGGGAGCGGGGGCTACGAGCAGTACTTC.

There are a few counts of this clonotype. In DNA, the CDR3 is TGTGCCAGCAGCCCCGCCTGGGCTGGAAACACCATATATTTT. It encodes CASSPAWAGNTIYF. The chain recombines TRBV9 with TRBJ1-3; D is unclear. The CDR3 has 14 amino acids. The V gene lost 4 bases and the J gene lost 2 bases, with 10 bases spanning the gap. Germline CDR1 is SGDLS and CDR2 is YYNGEE.

The chain combines TRBV19 with TRBJ2-2; D unresolved. CDR3 length equals 16 residues. V shed 5 bases and J shed 0 bases, with 13 bases lying between them. Germline CDR1 is LNHDA and CDR2 is SQIVND (reference sequence). The CDR3, as DNA: TGTGCCAGTAGTGTTAGAACCGGCGCGAACACCGGGGAGCTGTTTTTT. Its protein product is CASSVRTGANTGELFF.

This clonotype was counted between two and nine times. The J gene is TRBJ2-7, the V gene TRBV4-1; no definite D call. The germline gives CDR1 MGHRA, CDR2 YSYEKL. V lost 0 bases and J lost 4, with 7 bases in between. CDR3 size: 13 residues. The CDR3 region has the DNA TGCGCCAGCAGCCAAGAAGGATGGTACGAGCAGTACTTC. This encodes CASSQEGWYEQYF.